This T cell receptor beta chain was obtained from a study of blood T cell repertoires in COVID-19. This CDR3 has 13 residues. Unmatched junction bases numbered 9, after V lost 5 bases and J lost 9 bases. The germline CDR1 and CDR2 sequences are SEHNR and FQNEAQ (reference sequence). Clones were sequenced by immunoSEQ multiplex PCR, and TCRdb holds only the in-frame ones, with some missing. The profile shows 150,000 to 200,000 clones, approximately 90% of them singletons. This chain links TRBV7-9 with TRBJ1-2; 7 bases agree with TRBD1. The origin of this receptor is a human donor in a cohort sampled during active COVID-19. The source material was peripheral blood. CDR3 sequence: CASSLDRDTSYTF. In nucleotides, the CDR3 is TGTGCCAGCAGCCTCGACAGGGATACGAGCTACACCTTC.